This T cell receptor beta chain is from a study of T-cell memory formation after mild COVID-19 (dated by TCRdb to about 2021). For context, the study as a whole: TCR sequence clusters from the two donors were largely donor specific. The cohort comprised two young, previously healthy adult volunteers, one female and one male. Longitudinal TCRalpha and TCRbeta repertoire sequencing tracked T-cell clones expanding and contracting after mild COVID-19 in a couple of donors.

CDR1 and CDR2 are drawn from the germline V gene (reference sequence): MNHEY, SMNVEV. V is cut back by 5 bases and J by 2 bases, with 11 bases in the junction unmatched. There are 16 amino acids in the CDR3, from cysteine to phenylalanine inclusive. Only the CDR3 portion is preserved as DNA: 48 bases, with reading frame beginning at the first base. Broader findings and caveats from the paper: Contracting CD4+ clones were located mainly in the CM and EM memory subsets, whereas CD8+ clones were found to be enriched in EMRA. Clones that contracted from day 15 to 85 showed balanced CD4/CD8 phenotypes, whereas a second wave of clones that expanded from day 15 to 37 leaned towards CD4+. The study included only a couple of mild cases, and larger cohorts that include severe cases with pre-infection samples were judged to be necessary. Some responding clones were detected in pre-infection memory, suggesting pre-existing cross-reactive memory T cells joined the SARS-CoV-2 response. SARS-CoV-2 specificity of the second-wave clones peaking on day 37 was not confirmed.

Ficoll-Paque density gradient centrifugation was the method used to isolate PBMCs. Worth noting for this clonotype: Its recognized antigen is unknown. No per-base quality is available; no much larger clone lies one base away.

Instrument used: Illumina NovaSeq 6000. Using 5'RACE with constant-segment primers, TCRalpha and TCRbeta cDNA libraries were constructed, with sample barcodes and unique molecular identifiers added in the process. Trizol reagent was used to extract RNA from every sample. Amplification of the libraries took two PCR steps, and the second step added a second sample barcode plus Illumina TruSeq adapters. Libraries were sequenced on an Illumina NovaSeq with 2 x 150 bp paired-end reads. Turning to the authors' computational methods: Reads were demultiplexed and collapsed into UMI-guided consensus sequences with migec v1.2.7. Using mixcr v2.1.11, UMI consensuses were aligned to TRA and TRB V and J templates and then assembled into clonotypes. Clonotypes were classified as expanded or contracted when called significant by both edgeR and NoisET, with noise models trained on biological replicates. edgeR calls used a false discovery rate-adjusted p below 0.01 and a log2 fold-change threshold of 1. As an exploratory analysis of dynamics, max-normalized trajectories of the 1000 most abundant clonotypes were examined by PCA with hierarchical clustering. The CD4 or CD8 phenotype of responding clones was assigned using the separately sequenced CD4+ and CD8+ repertoires. TCRdb cleaned the public reads at Q25 with fastp, built clones with MiXCR and kept in-frame beta chains. One record per CDR3 amino acid sequence lists the most common genes and DNA. TCRdb, rather than the study authors, made the V and J calls. The sample table contains 300,000 to 400,000 distinct CDR3 sequences; only one count was recorded for over 20% of them. Approximately 12% of the sample is in the top ten clones.

The receptor was derived from an adult woman who had mild COVID-19 (a few samples of this study predate the infection). The sample titles of this study are shuffled in the database, so cell type and time point are left out; the donor was told from shared clones. The sample taken for sequencing was PBMCs or a T cell subset sorted from them (not recorded which). Recombination joined TRBV27 with TRBJ2-7, with 8 junctional bases fitting TRBD1. Here the CDR3 is given as CASSPVEWDRPYEQYF. In nucleotides, the sequence is TGTGCCAGCAGTCCCGTCGAGTGGGACAGGCCCTACGAGCAGTACTTC.